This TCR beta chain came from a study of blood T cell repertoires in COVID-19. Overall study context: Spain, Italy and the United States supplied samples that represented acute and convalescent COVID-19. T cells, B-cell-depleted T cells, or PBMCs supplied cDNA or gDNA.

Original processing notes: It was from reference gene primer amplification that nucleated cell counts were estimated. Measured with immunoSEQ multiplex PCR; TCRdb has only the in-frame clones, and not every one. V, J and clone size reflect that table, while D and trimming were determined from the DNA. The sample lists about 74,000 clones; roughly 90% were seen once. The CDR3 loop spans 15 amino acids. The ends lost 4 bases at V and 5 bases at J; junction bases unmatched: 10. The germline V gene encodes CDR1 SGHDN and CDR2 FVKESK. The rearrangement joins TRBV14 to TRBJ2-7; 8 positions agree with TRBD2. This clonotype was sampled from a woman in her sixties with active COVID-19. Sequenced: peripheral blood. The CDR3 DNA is TGTGCCAGCAGCCGAGAGAAGCGGGAGCTAAACGAGCAGTACTTC. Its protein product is CASSREKRELNEQYF.